The entry that follows covers one T cell receptor beta chain sequence. Its target is unknown. The J segment lost 4 bases and the V segment lost 1 base, leaving 10 bases of the junction unmatched. The CDR3 loop spans 17 amino acids. CDR1 KGHSH and CDR2 LQKENI come from the germline V gene. This entry belongs to a study of T cell responses to AZD1222 COVID-19 vaccine. Sequencing was performed with immunoSEQ multiplex PCR; in TCRdb, only in-frame clones are kept and a portion is missing. The sample carries roughly 100,000 clones, 88% recorded once. Study-wide results and caveats: Just six or seven AZD1222 recipients tested seropositive at baseline. It was only after the peak T cell response that any repertoires were sampled.

The gene calls are TRBV18 and TRBJ2-3, with 8 bases identical to TRBD2. The source was peripheral blood, collected on day 0 of AZD1222 vaccination. This receptor was obtained from an adult in good health. The CDR3 reads CASSPLLAARAADTQYF. The CDR3 nucleotides are TGTGCCAGCTCACCACTACTAGCGGCCAGAGCCGCAGATACGCAGTATTTT. The whole variable domain, remainder taken from reference TRBV18 and TRBJ2-3, is NAGVMQNPRHLVRRRGQEARLRCSPMKGHSHVYWYRQLPEEGLKFMVYLQKENIIDESGMPKERFSAEFPKEGPSILRIQQVVRGDSAAYFCASSPLLAARAADTQYFGPGTRLTVL.